The 5 T cell receptor beta chains below come from one sample, sequenced in a study of T cell responses to AZD1222 COVID-19 vaccine (TCRdb year 2021). The method was the immunoSEQ multiplex PCR assay. TCRdb stores this immuneACCESS table with in-frame sequences only. Part of the clones is absent; in the studies checked, under half of the shortfall reflects unresolved V genes, and no reason is known for the rest. A total of 95,000 or so clones appear in this sample, 91% of them only once. The top ten constitute 6.5% to 8.5% of the sample. This sample's time point label indicates: about 28 days (+/-7) after the second vaccine dose. The specimen comprised peripheral blood, sampled 28 days after the second AZD1222 dose. The receptor set was obtained from an adult who received the AZD1222 COVID-19 vaccine.

The J gene is TRBJ2-1, the V gene TRBV5-4; D might be TRBD1 or TRBD2, each matching 5 bases. Germline V gives CDR1 SGHNT, CDR2 YYREEE (reference sequence). Trimming removed 2 bases from V and 6 bases from J, with 15 bases in between. The CDR3 totals 15 residues. DNA for the CDR3: TGTGCCAGCAGCTTAAGGACTCCCGGGGCCAATGAGCAGTTCTTC. It yields the protein CASSLRTPGANEQFF.

The chain recombines TRBV7-3 with TRBJ2-3; maybe TRBD2 (6 bases). With 5 bases removed from V and 5 bases from J, the gap between germline ends came to 11 bases. The CDR3 is 13 amino acids. CDR1 SGHTA and CDR2 FQGTGA come from the germline V gene. The CDR3 protein is CASSRLEGDTQYF. CDR3 coding DNA: TGTGCCAGCAGCCGACTGGAGGGAGATACGCAGTATTTT.

This chain uses TRBV2 with TRBJ2-4; D gene uncertain. Germline values: CDR1 SNHLY, CDR2 FYNNEI. Trimming left V 7 bases short and J 6 bases short, with 7 bases between. This CDR3 is built from 11 residues. For the CDR3, the DNA is TGTGCCAGCACGTGGTTAAACATTCAGTACTTC. It encodes CASTWLNIQYF.

The chain links TRBV18 to TRBJ1-5; D uncertain. Germline CDR1 reads KGHSH; CDR2 reads LQKENI. The V gene lost 5 bases and the J gene lost 0 bases, with 8 bases spanning the gap. The CDR3 consists of 14 residues. The CDR3 spells CASSGETSNQPQHF. The CDR3 DNA is TGTGCCAGCTCAGGGGAAACTAGCAATCAGCCCCAGCATTTT. The full variable domain, rest sourced from reference TRBV18 and TRBJ1-5, is NAGVMQNPRHLVRRRGQEARLRCSPMKGHSHVYWYRQLPEEGLKFMVYLQKENIIDESGMPKERFSAEFPKEGPSILRIQQVVRGDSAAYFCASSGETSNQPQHFGDGTRLSIL.

The chain uses TRBV7-9 and TRBJ2-3, with 10 bases fitting TRBD2. The V gene's germline CDR1 is SEHNR and CDR2 FQNEAQ (reference sequence). This CDR3 has 15 amino acids. V lost 7 bases and J lost 4; bases outside the gene matches: 8. The CDR3 DNA follows: TGTGCCAGCACCAACCTAGCGGGAGTCTCAGATACGCAGTATTTT. It specifies CASTNLAGVSDTQYF.